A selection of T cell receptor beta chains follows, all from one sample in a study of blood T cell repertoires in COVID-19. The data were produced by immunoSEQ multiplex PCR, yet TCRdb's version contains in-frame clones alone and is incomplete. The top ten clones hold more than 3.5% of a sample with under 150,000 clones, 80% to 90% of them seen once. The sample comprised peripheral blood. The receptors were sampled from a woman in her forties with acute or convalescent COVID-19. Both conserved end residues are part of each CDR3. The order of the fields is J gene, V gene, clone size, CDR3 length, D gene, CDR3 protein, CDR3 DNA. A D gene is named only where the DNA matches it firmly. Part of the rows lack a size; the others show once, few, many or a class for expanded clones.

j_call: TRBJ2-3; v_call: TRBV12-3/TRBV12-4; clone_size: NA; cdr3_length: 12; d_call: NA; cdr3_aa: CAMSRDTDTQYF; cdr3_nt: TGTGCCATGTCTCGGGACACAGATACGCAGTATTTT
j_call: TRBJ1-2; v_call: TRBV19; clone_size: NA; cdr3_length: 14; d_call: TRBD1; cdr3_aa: CASWRGQPLYGYTF; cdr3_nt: TGTGCCAGTTGGCGGGGACAGCCTTTGTATGGCTACACCTTC
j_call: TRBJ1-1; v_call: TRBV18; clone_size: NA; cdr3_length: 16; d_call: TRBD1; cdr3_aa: CASSPTGPGMNTEAFF; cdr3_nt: TGTGCCAGCTCACCGACAGGGCCCGGGATGAACACTGAAGCTTTCTTT
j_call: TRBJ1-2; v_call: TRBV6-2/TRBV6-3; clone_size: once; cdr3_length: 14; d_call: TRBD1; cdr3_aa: CASSSRDRVRGYTF; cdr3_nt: TGTGCCAGCAGCTCCCGGGACAGGGTGCGAGGCTACACCTTC
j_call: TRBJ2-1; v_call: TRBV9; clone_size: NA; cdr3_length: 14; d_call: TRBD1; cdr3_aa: CASSVAYRGSEQFF; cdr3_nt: TGTGCCAGCAGCGTAGCCTACAGGGGGTCTGAGCAGTTCTTC
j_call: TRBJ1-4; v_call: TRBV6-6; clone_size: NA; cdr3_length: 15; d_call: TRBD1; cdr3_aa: CASSDPTGPNEKLFF; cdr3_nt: TGTGCCAGCAGTGACCCGACAGGGCCGAATGAAAAACTGTTTTTT
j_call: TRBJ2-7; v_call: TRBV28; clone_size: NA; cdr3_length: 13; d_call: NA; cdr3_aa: CATHPSHTGEQYF; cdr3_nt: TGTGCCACCCACCCGTCCCATACGGGCGAGCAGTACTTC
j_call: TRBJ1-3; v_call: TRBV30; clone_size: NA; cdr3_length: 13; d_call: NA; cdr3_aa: CATTGPTGNTIYF; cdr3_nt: TGTGCCACCACAGGACCTACTGGAAACACCATATATTTT
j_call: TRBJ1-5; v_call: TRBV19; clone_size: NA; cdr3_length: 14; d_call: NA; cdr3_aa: CASSILYRDQPQHF; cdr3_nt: TGTGCCAGTAGTATCCTATACAGGGATCAGCCCCAGCATTTT
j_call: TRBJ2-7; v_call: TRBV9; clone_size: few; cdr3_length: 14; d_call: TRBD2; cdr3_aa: CASSDGLAGYEQYF; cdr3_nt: TGTGCCAGCAGCGATGGACTAGCGGGCTACGAGCAGTACTTC
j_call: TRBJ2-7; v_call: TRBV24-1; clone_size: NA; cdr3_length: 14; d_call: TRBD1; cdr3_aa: CATGDRGPAYEQYF; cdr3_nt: TGTGCCACCGGGGACAGGGGGCCCGCCTACGAGCAGTACTTC
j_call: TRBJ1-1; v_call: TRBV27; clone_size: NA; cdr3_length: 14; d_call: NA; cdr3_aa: CASSFTRAGTEAFF; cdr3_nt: TGTGCCAGCAGTTTCACCAGGGCGGGGACTGAAGCTTTCTTT
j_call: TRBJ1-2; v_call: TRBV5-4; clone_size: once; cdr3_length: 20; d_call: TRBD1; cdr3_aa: CASSSMGTGPESASNYGYTF; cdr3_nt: TGTGCCAGCAGCTCAATGGGGACAGGACCCGAAAGTGCCTCTAACTATGGCTACACCTTC
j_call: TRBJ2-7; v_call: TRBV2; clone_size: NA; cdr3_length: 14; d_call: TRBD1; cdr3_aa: CASSYRQGAYEQYF; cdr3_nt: TGTGCCAGCAGTTATAGACAGGGAGCCTACGAGCAGTACTTC
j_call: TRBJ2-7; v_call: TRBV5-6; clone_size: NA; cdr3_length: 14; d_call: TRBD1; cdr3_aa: CASSISGTVYEQYF; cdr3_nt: TGTGCCAGCAGCATATCCGGGACAGTCTACGAGCAGTACTTC
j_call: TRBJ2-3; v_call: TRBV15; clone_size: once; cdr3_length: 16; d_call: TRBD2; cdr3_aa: CATSSGTSGFTDTQYF; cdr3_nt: TGTGCCACCAGCAGCGGGACTAGCGGGTTCACAGATACGCAGTATTTT
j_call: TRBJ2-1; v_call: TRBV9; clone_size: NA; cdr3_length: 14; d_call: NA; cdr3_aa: CASSSGTSTNEQFF; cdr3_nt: TGTGCCAGCAGCTCCGGGACTTCAACCAATGAGCAGTTCTTC
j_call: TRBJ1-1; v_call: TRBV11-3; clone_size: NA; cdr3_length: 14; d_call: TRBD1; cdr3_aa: CASSKTGDNTEAFF; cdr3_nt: TGTGCCAGCAGCAAGACAGGGGATAACACTGAAGCTTTCTTT
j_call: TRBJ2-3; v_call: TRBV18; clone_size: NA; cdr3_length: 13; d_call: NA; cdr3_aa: CASSSPSADTQYF; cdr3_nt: TGTGCCAGCTCATCCCCTAGCGCGGATACGCAGTATTTT
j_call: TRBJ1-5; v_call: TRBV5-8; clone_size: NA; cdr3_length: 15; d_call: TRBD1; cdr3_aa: CASSLTGVSNQPQHF; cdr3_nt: TGTGCCAGCAGCTTGACAGGGGTTAGCAATCAGCCCCAGCATTTT
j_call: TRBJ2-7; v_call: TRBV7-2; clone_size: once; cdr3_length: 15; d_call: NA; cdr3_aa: CASSRIVGGSYEQYF; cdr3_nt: TGTGCCAGCAGCCGCATCGTAGGGGGCTCCTACGAGCAGTACTTC
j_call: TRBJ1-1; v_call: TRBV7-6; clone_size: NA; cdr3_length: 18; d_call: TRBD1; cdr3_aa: CASSLLAGQGFDGGEAFF; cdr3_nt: TGTGCCAGCAGCTTACTTGCGGGACAGGGCTTCGATGGTGGTGAAGCTTTCTTT
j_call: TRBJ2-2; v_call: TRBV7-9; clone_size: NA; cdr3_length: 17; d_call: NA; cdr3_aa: CASSQTGRASNTGELFF; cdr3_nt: TGTGCCAGCAGTCAAACTGGGCGGGCTTCGAACACCGGGGAGCTGTTTTTT
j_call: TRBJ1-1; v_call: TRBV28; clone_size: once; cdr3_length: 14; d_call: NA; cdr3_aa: CATARGGDRTEAFF; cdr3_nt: TGTGCCACCGCGAGGGGGGGCGATCGAACTGAAGCTTTCTTT
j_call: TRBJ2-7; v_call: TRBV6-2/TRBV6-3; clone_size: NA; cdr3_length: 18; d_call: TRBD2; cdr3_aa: CASSYSPKLAGPTYEQYF; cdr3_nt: TGTGCCAGCAGTTACTCCCCCAAACTAGCGGGGCCTACCTACGAGCAGTACTTC
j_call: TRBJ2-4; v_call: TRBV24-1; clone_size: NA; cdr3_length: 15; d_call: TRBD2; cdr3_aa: CATSDPSGGKNIQYF; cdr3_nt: TGTGCCACCAGTGATCCTAGCGGGGGCAAAAACATTCAGTACTTC
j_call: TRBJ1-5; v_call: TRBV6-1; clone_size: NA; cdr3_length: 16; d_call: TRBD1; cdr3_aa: CASSGWDSLSNQPQHF; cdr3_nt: TGTGCCAGCAGTGGATGGGACAGCTTAAGCAATCAGCCCCAGCATTTT
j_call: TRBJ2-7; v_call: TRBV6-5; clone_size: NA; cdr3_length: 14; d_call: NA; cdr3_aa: CATSSWDTSYEQYF; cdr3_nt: TGTGCCACCTCTAGCTGGGACACCTCCTACGAGCAGTACTTC
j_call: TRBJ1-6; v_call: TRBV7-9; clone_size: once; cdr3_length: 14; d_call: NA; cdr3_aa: CASSVTGNNSPLHF; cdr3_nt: TGTGCCAGCAGCGTTACAGGGAACAATTCACCCCTCCACTTT
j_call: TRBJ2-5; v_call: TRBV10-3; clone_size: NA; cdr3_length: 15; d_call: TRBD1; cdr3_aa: CAIRPAGGPQETQYF; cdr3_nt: TGTGCCATCAGACCTGCAGGGGGCCCCCAAGAGACCCAGTACTTC
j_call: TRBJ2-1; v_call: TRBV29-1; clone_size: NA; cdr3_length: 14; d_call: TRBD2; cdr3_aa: CSALAGDYYNEQFF; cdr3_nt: TGCAGCGCTCTAGCGGGAGATTACTACAATGAGCAGTTCTTC
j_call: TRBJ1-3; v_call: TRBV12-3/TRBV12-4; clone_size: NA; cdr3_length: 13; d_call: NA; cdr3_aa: CASSLLQGNTIYF; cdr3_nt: TGTGCCAGCAGTTTACTTCAGGGAAACACCATATATTTT
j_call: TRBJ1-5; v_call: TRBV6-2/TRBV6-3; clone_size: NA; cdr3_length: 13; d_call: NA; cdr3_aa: CASSLADNQPQHF; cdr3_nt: TGTGCCAGCAGTTTAGCGGACAATCAGCCCCAGCATTTT
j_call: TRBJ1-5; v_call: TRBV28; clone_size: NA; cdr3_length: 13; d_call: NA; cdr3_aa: CAGGSPSNQPQHF; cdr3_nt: TGTGCCGGGGGCAGTCCTAGCAATCAGCCCCAGCATTTT
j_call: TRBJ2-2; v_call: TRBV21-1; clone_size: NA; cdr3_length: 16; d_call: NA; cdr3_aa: CASSPPGGPNTGELFF; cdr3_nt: TGTGCCAGCAGCCCTCCCGGGGGGCCGAACACCGGGGAGCTGTTTTTT
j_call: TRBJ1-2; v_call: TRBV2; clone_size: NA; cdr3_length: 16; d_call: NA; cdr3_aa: CASQPPGTPSDYGYTF; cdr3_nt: TGTGCCAGCCAGCCCCCCGGGACACCTTCGGACTATGGCTACACCTTC